This TCR beta chain stems from a study of regulatory T cells in long-lasting Graves disease. As to time point: newly diagnosed GD, antithyroid drugs for less than 3 months. Construction of the TCR library relied on RNA isolated from PBMCs. Collection of peripheral blood (approximately 9 milliliters) was done using EDTA tubes. At least ten counts were recorded for this clonotype. Combining iRepertoire HTBI primers with Arm-PCR of CDR3 regions, the authors built TCR beta libraries. TCRdb redid the calling of the multiplex PCR reads with MiXCR, one entry per CDR3 protein. The profile shows under 450,000 distinct CDR3 sequences, about 17% of them singletons. Germline V gives CDR1 DFQATT, CDR2 SNEGSKA (reference sequence). The V and J ends lost 5 bases and 4 bases respectively, with 6 bases between them. CDR3 length equals 11 residues. The data also belong to a second study, concerning T cells in Graves' hyperthyroidism and ophthalmopathy.

The receptor was isolated from a woman between 18 and 29 years old with Graves disease. The chain has TRBV20-1 and TRBJ2-1; D gene ambiguous. The sequencing used peripheral blood mononuclear cells (PBMCs), collected at new diagnosis, from a patient treated with antithyroid drugs. CDR3 sequence: CSAPTYNEQFF. CDR3 DNA: TGCAGTGCTCCAACTTACAATGAGCAGTTCTTC.